These 30 T cell receptor beta chains came from one sample sequenced in a study of regulatory T cells in long-lasting Graves disease. Sequencing libraries for TCR beta were prepared with iRepertoire HTBI primers and Arm-PCR of CDR3 regions. TCRdb re-called the multiplex PCR reads with MiXCR, one entry per CDR3 protein. In the table there are about 540,000 distinct CDR3 sequences, 13% of which are singletons. Specified time point: newly diagnosed GD, antithyroid drugs for less than 3 months. From PBMCs, RNA was extracted and then used to make the TCR library. The same specimen was also included in a second study, on T cells in Graves' hyperthyroidism and ophthalmopathy.

Source: peripheral blood mononuclear cells (PBMCs), taken at new diagnosis, from a patient treated with antithyroid drugs. Every receptor here comes from a man aged 25-40 years with Graves disease.

V usage is TRBV5-1 and J usage is TRBJ1-1, with 8 bases aligning to TRBD1. V was pared by 3 bases and J by 1 base, with 5 bases of the junction left unmatched. The CDR3 loop spans 15 amino acids. Germline V CDR1 and CDR2: SGHRS, YFSETQ. CDR3: CASSSDRGSNTEAFF. The CDR3 DNA is TGCGCCAGCAGCTCTGACAGGGGATCGAACACTGAAGCTTTCTTT.

This clonotype has more than one count but fewer than ten. The chain joins TRBV13 to TRBJ2-5; D is unresolved. Germline V lookup: CDR1 PRHDT, CDR2 FYEKMQ (reference sequence). This CDR3 comprises 12 residues. Trimming took off 1 base at V and 12 bases at J, with 12 bases between the two ends. The CDR3 nucleotides are TGTGCCAGCAGCTTAGCGTCCGAATTTAAGTACTTC. It specifies CASSLASEFKYF.

This clonotype was recorded many times. V gene TRBV28 combines with J gene TRBJ2-5, with TRBD2 matching 11 bases. Germline V gives CDR1 MDHEN, CDR2 SYDVKM. V gave up 7 bases and J gave up 2 bases; unmatched junction bases: 9. CDR3 size: 16 residues. In nucleotides, the CDR3 is TGTGCCAGCACATTACTAGCGGGAGTGAGGCAAGAGACCCAGTACTTC. Its translation: CASTLLAGVRQETQYF. The entire variable domain, with the rest obtained from reference TRBV28 and TRBJ2-5, is as follows: DVKVTQSSRYLVKRTGEKVFLECVQDMDHENMFWYRQDPGLGLRLIYFSYDVKMKEKGDIPEGYSVSREKKERFSLILESASTNQTSMYLCASTLLAGVRQETQYFGPGTRLLVL.

This clonotype was observed many times. The chain links TRBV27 to TRBJ2-1; a possible D gene is TRBD2 (6 bases). The CDR3 loop spans 14 amino acids. Between the trimmed V and J ends, which lost 5 bases and 9 bases, there was a span of 17 bases. Germline V gives CDR1 MNHEY, CDR2 SMNVEV (reference sequence). The CDR3 spells CASSPASAYAEQFF. CDR3 DNA: TGTGCCAGCAGTCCTGCTAGCGCGTACGCTGAGCAGTTCTTC.

This clonotype was observed a few times. The V call is TRBV6-4, the J call TRBJ2-3; 11 bases align to TRBD1. The germline V gene has CDR1 MRHNA and CDR2 SNTAGT. Losses at the gene ends were 2 bases for V and 15 bases for J; bases not matched to a gene: 16. The CDR3 is 16 amino acids. CDR3 in DNA: TGTGCCAGCAGTGACGGACAGGGGGCTGATCGTCTGATAACTTATTTT. Amino acid sequence: CASSDGQGADRLITYF.

This clonotype was seen a handful of times. The V and J genes are TRBV10-3 and TRBJ2-3, with D unclear. V dropped 6 bases and J dropped 5 bases, with 15 bases sitting between them. CDR3 length: 14 residues. CDR1 and CDR2 from the germline V gene are ENHRY and SYGVKD. The DNA for the CDR3 is TGTGCCATCAGGCCTAAGGGCGATGAAGATACGCAGTATTTT. Amino acid sequence: CAIRPKGDEDTQYF.

The chain uses TRBV7-3 and TRBJ2-6; possibly TRBD1 or TRBD2 for D (6 bases each). CDR1 is SGHTA, CDR2 FQGTGA, per germline. The CDR3 totals 17 residues. V was clipped by 4 bases and J by 2 bases, with 15 bases between them. CDR3 coding DNA: TGTGCCAGCAGCTCCCCGGAGGGGGGAACTGGGGCCAACGTCCTGACTTTC. This gives the protein CASSSPEGGTGANVLTF. Full variable domain (remainder filled in from reference TRBV7-3 and TRBJ2-6): GAGVSQTPSNKVTEKGKYVELRCDPISGHTALYWYRQSLGQGPEFLIYFQGTGAADDSGLPNDRFFAVRPEGSVSTLKIQRTERGDSAVYLCASSSPEGGTGANVLTFGAGSRLTVL.

This clonotype was recorded many times. V and J are TRBV6-1 and TRBJ2-3, with 11 bases lining up with TRBD2. Trimming cost V 6 bases and J 5 bases; bases outside gene matches: 7. Germline V lookup: CDR1 MNHNS, CDR2 SASEGT. CDR3 length: 15 residues. CDR3 region: CASSSLSGRGDTQYF. In nucleotides, the CDR3 is TGTGCCAGCAGCTCCCTTAGCGGGAGGGGAGATACGCAGTATTTT.

In this sample, this clonotype turned up many times. The chain uses TRBV12-3 or TRBV12-4 and TRBJ2-5; 10 bases are a match to TRBD2. This CDR3 comprises 13 residues. The trim removed 7 bases at V and 5 bases at J, leaving 4 bases unmatched. The CDR3 region has the DNA TGTGCCAGCACCCTAGCGGGAGTTGAGACCCAGTACTTC. It encodes CASTLAGVETQYF.

This clonotype was picked up many times. The chain couples TRBV29-1 to TRBJ1-1; 7 nucleotides align to TRBD1. Germline trimming cut 0 bases from V and 7 bases from J; bases unmatched to any gene: 11. This CDR3 region has 15 residues. In germline, CDR1 is SQVTM, CDR2 ANQGSEA. CDR3 in DNA: TGCAGCGTTGAAGATCTTACAGGGGCCTTCGGTGAAGCTTTCTTT. Translation gives CSVEDLTGAFGEAFF.

This clonotype has a count of ten or more. The rearrangement uses TRBV19 and TRBJ2-7; D is possibly TRBD2 (6 bases). Trimming took 4 bases from V and 4 from J, leaving 17 bases between them. Germline V gene lookup returns CDR1 LNHDA and CDR2 SQIVND (reference sequence). The CDR3 spans 15 residues. CDR3 coding DNA: TGTGCCAGTAGTACCAGTAGCGGAGTGGTGTACGAGCAGTACTTC. It encodes CASSTSSGVVYEQYF. Using reference TRBV19 and TRBJ2-7 for the parts outside the CDR3, the full variable domain is DGGITQSPKYLFRKEGQNVTLSCEQNLNHDAMYWYRQDPGQGLRLIYYSQIVNDFQKGDIAEGYSVSREKKESFPLTVTSAQKNPTAFYLCASSTSSGVVYEQYFGPGTRLTVT.

This clonotype was counted many times. The chain links TRBV27 to TRBJ1-5, with a possible D match to TRBD1 (5 bases). V was pared by 5 bases and J by 7 bases, with 18 bases between. Germline CDR1 is MNHEY and CDR2 is SMNVEV (reference sequence). The CDR3 is 15 amino acids. CDR3 amino acids: CASSGAGGARQPQHF. The CDR3 nucleotides are TGTGCCAGCAGTGGGGCGGGGGGAGCGCGGCAGCCCCAGCATTTT.

This clonotype was picked up many times. This chain connects TRBV7-9 to TRBJ1-2, with D maybe TRBD1 (5 bases). V gave up 2 bases and J gave up 2 bases, with 12 bases separating them. This CDR3 region has 15 residues. Germline V CDR1 and CDR2: SEHNR, FQNEAQ (reference sequence). CDR3 sequence reads: CASSLTPGPNYGYTF. CDR3 DNA sequence: TGTGCCAGCAGCTTAACCCCGGGACCCAACTATGGCTACACCTTC.

This clonotype occurred many times. The chain employs TRBV27 and TRBJ1-5, with D hard to call. V lost 3 bases and J lost 7, with 10 bases in between. There are 13 residues in the CDR3. CDR1 and CDR2 (germline): MNHEY, SMNVEV (reference sequence). DNA of the CDR3: TGTGCCAGCAGTTTTGGGTCATGGCAGCCCCAGCATTTT. Its protein product is CASSFGSWQPQHF.

This clonotype was seen only a few times. The rearrangement joins TRBV5-1 to TRBJ2-4, with a tentative D call TRBD1 (6 bases). Trimming removed 0 bases at V and 6 bases at J, with 16 bases between. The CDR3 is 16 amino acids. Germline V gives CDR1 SGHRS, CDR2 YFSETQ. The CDR3 DNA follows: TGCGCCAGCAGCTTGGCCGCAGGGGTTCAAGTAAACATTCAGTACTTC. Translated, it gives CASSLAAGVQVNIQYF.

V and J are TRBV4-1 and TRBJ2-5, with TRBD2 as a possible D gene (5 bases). Trimming left V 4 bases short and J 4 bases short, with 13 bases between. From germline, CDR1 is MGHRA and CDR2 YSYEKL. This CDR3 is 14 amino acids long. The CDR3 protein is CASSPTAEVETQYF. CDR3 DNA sequence: TGCGCCAGCAGCCCGACGGCGGAGGTAGAGACCCAGTACTTC.

V and J are TRBV6-2 or TRBV6-3 and TRBJ2-7; TRBD1 agrees at 8 bases. With 5 bases clipped from V and 5 bases from J, the junction kept 8 bases outside the gene matches. The CDR3 sequence is 14 residues long. Germline CDR1 and CDR2: MNHEY and SVGEGT. The CDR3 region is CASSGTSGGDEQYF. As DNA, the CDR3 is TGTGCCAGCAGTGGCACGTCAGGGGGCGACGAGCAGTACTTC.

This sequence joins TRBV15 and TRBJ2-3; D gene unclear. CDR1 and CDR2 (germline): LNHNV, YYDKDF (reference sequence). This CDR3 region has 15 residues. V was cut by 6 bases and J by 4 bases, with 17 bases left in between. The CDR3 nucleotides read TGTGCCACCAGTCTTCCCCGAGGCGGAGCAGATACGCAGTATTTT. It specifies CATSLPRGGADTQYF.

This clonotype was seen many times. The rearrangement uses TRBV2 and TRBJ2-7, with 8 bases that match TRBD1. This CDR3 spans 14 amino acids. The germline gives CDR1 SNHLY, CDR2 FYNNEI. V lost 6 bases and J lost 2; bases outside the gene matches: 6. The chain's CDR3 is CASRRQGRTYEQYF. CDR3 DNA: TGTGCCAGCAGGAGACAGGGGAGGACCTACGAGCAGTACTTC.

For this clonotype: A much larger clone sits a single nucleotide away, making a read error possible. The gene calls are TRBV27 and TRBJ1-2, with 8 nucleotides matching TRBD1. Germline CDR1 is MNHEY and CDR2 is SMNVEV (reference sequence). The CDR3 loop spans 15 amino acids. The V segment lost 4 bases and the J segment 5 bases; nucleotides outside the gene matches: 9. The CDR3 nucleotides read TGTGCCAGCAGTTCAGCCCCAGGGGGCCGATATGGCTACACCTTC. It translates to CASSSAPGGRYGYTF.

Details on this clonotype: A far larger clone is one base from this, pointing to a likely read error. The chain couples TRBV6-2 or TRBV6-3 to TRBJ2-5; 7 bases are shared with TRBD1. The length of the CDR3 is 14 residues. Germline lookup yields CDR1 MNHEY and CDR2 SVGEGT. CDR3 sequence (DNA): TGTGCCAGCGGTTACTCGGCAGGGGGAGAGACCCAGTACTTC. This encodes CASGYSAGGETQYF.

This clonotype was seen ten or more times. The rearrangement uses TRBV25-1 and TRBJ2-5, with 8 nucleotides matching TRBD1. V was clipped by 3 bases and J by 5 bases; unmatched bases: 8. This CDR3 has 15 amino acids. In germline, CDR1 is MGHDK, CDR2 SYGVNS. CDR3 nucleotide sequence: TGTGCCAGCAGTGATGGACAGGGAGGTAGGGAGACCCAGTACTTC. Encoded protein: CASSDGQGGRETQYF.

This clonotype occurred a few times. The chain couples TRBV5-5 to TRBJ2-7; 11 nucleotides align to TRBD1. Trimming took 3 bases from V and 3 from J; bases not matched to a gene: 11. This CDR3 is built from 17 residues. Germline V gene data show CDR1 as SGHKS and CDR2 as YYEKEE (reference sequence). The CDR3 region has the DNA TGTGCCAGCAGCTCCCCGATAGGGACAGGGGGAAACTACGAGCAGTACTTC. It codes for CASSSPIGTGGNYEQYF.

The V gene is TRBV19, the J gene TRBJ1-1; tentative D call: TRBD1 (5 bases). This CDR3 comprises 13 residues. Trimming cost V 11 bases and J 1 base, with 14 bases left between them. Germline V lookup: CDR1 LNHDA, CDR2 SQIVND (reference sequence). The DNA of the CDR3 is TGTGCCTGCAGGGATTTCGGGAACACTGAAGCTTTCTTT. It translates to CACRDFGNTEAFF.

The chain is built from TRBV10-3 and TRBJ2-1; 11 positions agree with TRBD2. The germline V gene has CDR1 ENHRY and CDR2 SYGVKD. This CDR3 contains 15 residues. J gave up 9 bases and V 2 bases, and 6 bases lay outside the gene matches. The CDR3 DNA reads TGTGCCATCAGTGAGCCGCTACTAGCGGGAGTTGAGCAGTTCTTC. Translated: CAISEPLLAGVEQFF.

This clonotype was seen only a few times. The V gene is TRBV11-1, the J gene TRBJ2-7; D is unresolved. The germline gives CDR1 SGHAT, CDR2 FQDESV (reference sequence). With 1 base removed from V and 3 bases from J, the gap between germline ends came to 16 bases. The CDR3 totals 16 residues. In nucleotides, the CDR3 is TGTGCCAGCAGCTTAGGAAACCTGAGACCTAACTACGAGCAGTACTTC. This sequence encodes CASSLGNLRPNYEQYF.

The V gene is TRBV3-1, the J gene TRBJ1-6; 10 bases line up with TRBD1. The V gene's germline CDR1 is LGHDT and CDR2 YNNKEL (reference sequence). This CDR3 region has 16 residues. Unmatched junction bases numbered 8, after V lost 5 bases and J lost 7 bases. The DNA for the CDR3 is TGTGCCAGCAGCTATTTACCGGGACAGGGGAATTCACCCCTCCACTTT. This codes for CASSYLPGQGNSPLHF.

Many counts were recorded for this clonotype. V usage is TRBV3-1 and J usage is TRBJ2-7; D call uncertain. Looked up from germline, CDR1 is LGHDT and CDR2 is YNNKEL (reference sequence). Trimming stripped 0 bases from V and 2 bases from J, with 11 bases between. The CDR3 contains 15 residues. Here the CDR3 DNA reads TGTGCCAGCAGCCAAGATACACAGCCCGCCTACGAGCAGTACTTC. It specifies CASSQDTQPAYEQYF.

The chain combines TRBV27 with TRBJ2-7, with TRBD1 matching 10 bases. The CDR3 totals 19 residues. The trim removed 9 bases at V and 0 bases at J, leaving 20 bases unmatched. Germline CDR1 reads MNHEY; CDR2 reads SMNVEV (reference sequence). The chain's CDR3 is CASSQGRGQGPFPSYEQYF. The CDR3 bases are TGTGCCAGTAGTCAGGGGAGGGGACAGGGGCCCTTTCCCTCCTACGAGCAGTACTTC.

This clonotype was detected ten times or more. The chain has TRBV12-3 or TRBV12-4 and TRBJ2-7, with 8 bases lining up with TRBD1. CDR3 length: 14 amino acids. The V and J ends lost 7 bases and 2 bases, in that order; junction bases with no gene match: 7. This CDR3 reads CASNTGQGPYEQYF. The CDR3 DNA sequence: TGTGCCAGCAATACCGGACAGGGACCCTACGAGCAGTACTTC.